This is a list of T cell receptor beta chains from one sample in a study of T cell responses to AZD1222 COVID-19 vaccine. Sequencing used immunoSEQ multiplex PCR; TCRdb keeps in-frame clones, though not all of them. The sample yields 95,000 to 100,000 clones, roughly 83% seen once. The sequencing here drew on peripheral blood, taken 28 days after the second AZD1222 dose. The receptors stem from an adult who received the AZD1222 COVID-19 vaccine. The CDR3 runs from the conserved cysteine through the conserved F or W. Each record gives: clone size, V gene, J gene, D gene, CDR3 DNA, CDR3 protein. A D gene is named only where the DNA matches it firmly. Size is omitted from some rows. Given values are once, few, many or a class for expanded clones.

NA	TRBV7-8	TRBJ2-2	NA	TGTGCCAGCAACAGGTTCGCGAACACCGGGGAGCTGTTTTTT	CASNRFANTGELFF
once	TRBV6-5	TRBJ2-7	TRBD2	TGTGCCAGCGGTCTAGCGGGGTTCGAGCAGTACTTC	CASGLAGFEQYF
NA	TRBV5-6	TRBJ2-7	TRBD1	TGTGCCAGCAGCTTGAGGCGTAGCAGGGGGCCCTCATCACTTCTAGAGCAGTACTTC	CASSLRRSRGPSSLLEQYF
NA	TRBV9	TRBJ2-2	TRBD1	TGTGCCAGCAGCGTAGATGGGACAGGGTTAACCGGGGAGCTGTTTTTT	CASSVDGTGLTGELFF
NA	TRBV7-9	TRBJ1-1	NA	TGTGCCAGCAGGCCAGGGGAAATGCACACGGCTGAAGCTTTCTTT	CASRPGEMHTAEAFF
NA	TRBV7-5	TRBJ2-1	NA	TGTGCCAGAAGCTTACGGTGCGGATCCTACAATGAGCAGTTCTTC	CARSLRCGSYNEQFF
NA	TRBV24-1	TRBJ1-1	NA	TGTGCCACCAGTGGGTCCGGGGGCGGTGAAGCTTTCTTT	CATSGSGGGEAFF
NA	TRBV7-3	TRBJ2-1	TRBD2	TGTGCCAGCAGCTTAACTGGACTAGCGGGGGGAGACAATGAGCAGTTCTTC	CASSLTGLAGGDNEQFF
NA	TRBV7-2	TRBJ2-7	NA	TGTGCCAGCAGCTTAGCTCTCTACGAGCAGTACTTC	CASSLALYEQYF
NA	TRBV7-2	TRBJ1-3	NA	TGTGCCAGCAGCTCCCAACAGGGTTCGATTGGAAACACCATATATTTT	CASSSQQGSIGNTIYF
NA	TRBV3-1/TRBV3-2	TRBJ1-6	NA	TGTGCCAGCAGCCAAGTAAACGTCAATTCACCCCTCCACTTT	CASSQVNVNSPLHF
NA	TRBV7-8	TRBJ1-1	NA	TGTGCCAGCAGCTATAGGGTTGGAATCGGCACTGAAGCTTTCTTT	CASSYRVGIGTEAFF
once	TRBV7-2	TRBJ2-1	NA	TGTGCCAGCAGCTCGGGACCGGATCACAATGAGCAGTTCTTC	CASSSGPDHNEQFF
NA	TRBV12-3/TRBV12-4	TRBJ1-2	TRBD1	TGTGCCAGCTCAGGGGGGAAAGGTGGCTACACCTTC	CASSGGKGGYTF
NA	TRBV5-1	TRBJ1-2	NA	TGCGCCAGCAGCTTGTCCGATCTTACCTATGGCTACACCTTC	CASSLSDLTYGYTF
once	TRBV6-5	TRBJ1-2	NA	TGTGCCAGCAGTTCCGAGGTGGGTTTCCGGAGTGGCTACACCTTC	CASSSEVGFRSGYTF
NA	TRBV6-5	TRBJ1-3	NA	TGTGCCAGCAGTTCAGTATTGACCGGAAACACCATATATTTT	CASSSVLTGNTIYF
NA	TRBV6-6	TRBJ1-2	NA	TGTGCCAGCAGTTTGGGGCATACAGGGAGAGAGTATGGCTACACCTTC	CASSLGHTGREYGYTF
NA	TRBV6-5	TRBJ1-1	NA	TGTGCCAGCAGTTATTCCTTAGACAGGCCTCGGTTTGGATTT	CASSYSLDRPRFGF
NA	TRBV28	TRBJ1-2	NA	TGTGCCAGCAGTTTCGAGCTCTATGGCTACACCTTC	CASSFELYGYTF
NA	TRBV6-5	TRBJ1-1	NA	TGTGCCAGCAGTTACTCGGTCCGGAGATTGAACACTGAAGCTTTCTTT	CASSYSVRRLNTEAFF
once	TRBV7-2	TRBJ2-3	NA	TGTGCCAGCAGCGCCGGAATCCGGAACACAGATACGCAGTATTTT	CASSAGIRNTDTQYF
NA	TRBV3-1/TRBV3-2	TRBJ2-7	TRBD2	TGTGCCAGCGGGGAACTAGCGGGAGTTAAAGAGCAGTACTTC	CASGELAGVKEQYF
NA	TRBV6-7	TRBJ1-2	NA	TGTGCCAGCAGTTATATCACGCAGGGTGCGGTGGGCTACACCTTC	CASSYITQGAVGYTF
NA	TRBV19	TRBJ2-7	NA	TGTGCCAGTAGTTTAGGTGGCAGGTCCGGCTCCTACGAGCAGTACTTC	CASSLGGRSGSYEQYF
NA	TRBV30	TRBJ1-6	NA	TGTGCCTGGAGCGAGGGGGGTTACAATTCACCCCTCCACTTT	CAWSEGGYNSPLHF
NA	TRBV14	TRBJ2-7	NA	TGTGCCAGCAGCCCAAGGGTGGGGTTCGGGGACGAGCAGTACTTC	CASSPRVGFGDEQYF
once	TRBV6-5	TRBJ1-6	NA	TGTGCCAGCAGTTACTCGACGGGCTCGGTGAATTCACCCCTCCACTTT	CASSYSTGSVNSPLHF
once	TRBV11-2	TRBJ1-1	NA	TGTGCCAGCAGCCCCAGTGGTTACACTGAAGCTTTCTTT	CASSPSGYTEAFF
NA	TRBV7-2	TRBJ2-3	TRBD2	TGTGCCACGGGAGGGAGCGGGCAACAAACAGATACGCAGTATTTT	CATGGSGQQTDTQYF
NA	TRBV2	TRBJ2-7	NA	TGTGCCAGCAGTGAAGATGGGCCGTTCTACGAGCAGTACTTC	CASSEDGPFYEQYF
once	TRBV28	TRBJ1-5	NA	TGTGCCAGCAGTTTACCTGGGGATCAGCCCCAGCATTTT	CASSLPGDQPQHF
NA	TRBV2	TRBJ2-1	TRBD2	TGTGCCAGCAGTGAAGAGCGGGGGGGCCTGAATGAGCAGTTCTTC	CASSEERGGLNEQFF
NA	TRBV3-1/TRBV3-2	TRBJ2-3	NA	TGTGCCAGCAGCCGCGAGGGGACAGATACGCAGTATTTT	CASSREGTDTQYF
NA	TRBV11-2	TRBJ2-5	NA	TGTGCCAGCAGCTTATTGGCGTTTGCAGGGCCTCAAGAGACCCAGTACTTC	CASSLLAFAGPQETQYF
NA	TRBV19	TRBJ2-1	TRBD2	TGTGCCAGTAGTACACTAGCGGGAGGCTATGAGCAGTTCTTC	CASSTLAGGYEQFF
NA	TRBV4-1	TRBJ1-3	NA	TGCGCCAGCAGCCCAAGGTCAGAGGGGAACACCATATATTTT	CASSPRSEGNTIYF
NA	TRBV7-3	TRBJ2-3	TRBD2	TGTGCCAGCAGCTTAGGGACTAGCGGGACCACAGATACGCAGTATTTT	CASSLGTSGTTDTQYF
NA	TRBV6-4	TRBJ1-2	TRBD1	TGTGCCAGCAACCAGACAGGGGGTGACTATGGCTACACCTTC	CASNQTGGDYGYTF
NA	TRBV10-3	TRBJ1-3	NA	TGTGCCACCGAGGGACGGGCTGGAAACACCATATATTTT	CATEGRAGNTIYF
NA	TRBV15	TRBJ1-4	NA	TGTGCCACCAGCAGAGGGACGGAGGAAAAACTGTTTTTT	CATSRGTEEKLFF
NA	TRBV5-1	TRBJ1-1	NA	TGCGCCAGCAGCTTGGAGAGGTATAGGTACACTGAAGCTTTCTTT	CASSLERYRYTEAFF
NA	TRBV5-4	TRBJ2-7	NA	TGTGCCAGCAGCTTGTCGGGTCTCAACGAGCAGTACTTC	CASSLSGLNEQYF
NA	TRBV7-6	TRBJ2-1	NA	TGTGCCAGCAGCTTAGATGCGGGCTCCTACAATGAGCAGTTCTTC	CASSLDAGSYNEQFF
NA	TRBV29-1	TRBJ1-1	TRBD1	TGCAGCGTTGACAGGGGGGGCGGTGGAACTGAAGCTTTCTTT	CSVDRGGGGTEAFF
NA	TRBV28	TRBJ2-7	TRBD1	TGTGCCAGCAGTCTCATGGGGGGACAGGGTCACTACGAGCAGTACTTC	CASSLMGGQGHYEQYF
few	TRBV6-1	TRBJ1-3	TRBD1	TGTGCCAGCAGTGAAGCGCCGGGACAGGGATCTGGAAACACCATATATTTT	CASSEAPGQGSGNTIYF
NA	TRBV9	TRBJ2-1	TRBD2	TGTGCCAGCAGCGCCCGGGGACTACCCCTTTCCAATGAGCAGTTCTTC	CASSARGLPLSNEQFF
NA	TRBV9	TRBJ2-2	NA	TGTGCCAGCAGCGGGTTGGACAGCCCGCGAAAAAACACCGGGGAGCTGTTTTTT	CASSGLDSPRKNTGELFF
NA	TRBV5-1	TRBJ1-4	NA	TGCGCCAGCAGCTGGGGGCAGGGATCAGCGACTAATGAAAAACTGTTTTTT	CASSWGQGSATNEKLFF
NA	TRBV21-1	TRBJ2-7	NA	TGTGCCAGCAGCGCACTAGAAAATGGGGTGAGGGACGAGCAGTACTTC	CASSALENGVRDEQYF
once	TRBV10-1	TRBJ2-5	TRBD1	TGCGCCAGCAGTGCAGTTACAGGGGGCGGTGAGACCCAGTACTTC	CASSAVTGGGETQYF
NA	TRBV3-1/TRBV3-2	TRBJ2-1	NA	TGTGCCAGCAGCCAAGAAACACTAGTAGTGTCCTTTATTCGGGGTGAGCAGTTCTTC	CASSQETLVVSFIRGEQFF
NA	TRBV7-2	TRBJ2-1	TRBD2	TGTGCCAGCAGCTTGACTAGCGGCCGCAATGAGCAGTTCTTC	CASSLTSGRNEQFF
NA	TRBV18	TRBJ2-3	NA	TGTGCCAGCTCACGGGAGCGGAGTACAGATACGCAGTATTTT	CASSRERSTDTQYF
NA	TRBV2	TRBJ1-5	TRBD1	TGTGCCAGCAGTGAAGGGGGCAGGGGGCTTCAGCCCCAGCATTTT	CASSEGGRGLQPQHF
NA	TRBV6-5	TRBJ2-5	TRBD1	TGTGCCAGCAGTTACTGGACAGGAGTGCAAGAGACCCAGTACTTC	CASSYWTGVQETQYF
NA	TRBV6-2/TRBV6-3	TRBJ2-1	NA	TGTGCCAGCAGTACAAGGCGGTCCTACAATGAGCAGTTCTTC	CASSTRRSYNEQFF
few	TRBV5-1	TRBJ1-3	NA	TGCGCCAGCAGCTTGGAAGGGGAGGGCTCTGGAAACACCATATATTTT	CASSLEGEGSGNTIYF